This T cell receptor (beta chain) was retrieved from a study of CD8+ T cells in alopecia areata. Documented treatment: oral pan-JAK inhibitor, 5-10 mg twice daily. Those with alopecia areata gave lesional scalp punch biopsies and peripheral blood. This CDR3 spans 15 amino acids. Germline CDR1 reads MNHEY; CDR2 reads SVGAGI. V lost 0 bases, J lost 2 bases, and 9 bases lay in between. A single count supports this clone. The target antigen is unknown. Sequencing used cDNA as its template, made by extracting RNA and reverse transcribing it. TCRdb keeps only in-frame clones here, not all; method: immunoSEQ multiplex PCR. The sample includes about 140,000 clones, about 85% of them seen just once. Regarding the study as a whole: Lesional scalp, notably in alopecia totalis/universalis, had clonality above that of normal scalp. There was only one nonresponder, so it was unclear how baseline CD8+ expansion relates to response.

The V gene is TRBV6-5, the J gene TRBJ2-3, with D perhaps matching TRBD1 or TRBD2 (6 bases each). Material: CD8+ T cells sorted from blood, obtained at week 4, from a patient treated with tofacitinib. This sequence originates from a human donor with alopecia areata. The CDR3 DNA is TGTGCCAGCAGTTACTCCGGGGGCTACACAGATACGCAGTATTTT. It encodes CASSYSGGYTDTQYF.